This TCR beta chain was identified during a study of blood T cell repertoires in COVID-19. About the study: Acute and convalescent COVID-19 specimens originated in the United States, Italy and Spain. PBMCs, B-cell-depleted T cells, or T cells provided the cDNA or gDNA that made up the material.

Germline V gene lookup returns CDR1 SQVTM and CDR2 ANQGSEA. The CDR3 contains 15 residues. V gave up 3 bases and J gave up 0 bases; unmatched junction bases: 4. Authors' processing steps: Estimated nucleated cell counts came from reference gene primer amplification. TCRdb keeps only in-frame clones here, not all; method: immunoSEQ multiplex PCR. V, J and clone size are those of that table, while D and trimming were read from the DNA. Of approximately 100,000 clones listed, roughly 80% are singletons. The material sequenced was peripheral blood. This clonotype was sampled from a man in his 70s with active or convalescent COVID-19. The V and J genes are TRBV29-1 and TRBJ1-2; 10 nucleotides agree with TRBD1. CDR3 coding DNA: TGCAGCGTTGACAGGGACAGGGGTCCTAACTATGGCTACACCTTC. Its translation: CSVDRDRGPNYGYTF.